This TCR beta chain was identified in a study of blood T cell repertoires in COVID-19. About the study: Acute and convalescent COVID-19 specimens originated in the United States, Italy and Spain.

The study assigned cohorts using participant-reported clinical history. Here immunoSEQ multiplex PCR was the method, and the copy in TCRdb shows in-frame clones only, minus some. Of roughly 160,000 clones listed, about 80% are singletons. V was shortened by 6 bases and J by 8 bases, with 14 bases between the two germline ends. CDR1 SGHDN and CDR2 FVKESK come from the germline V gene. The CDR3 runs 13 residues. The sequence came from a woman in her sixties or seventies in a cohort exposed to, infected with or recovered from COVID-19 (not recorded which). This rearrangement joins TRBV14 to TRBJ2-1, with D perhaps matching TRBD1 (6 bases). The sample taken for sequencing was PBMCs or T cells enriched from blood (not recorded which). The CDR3 region is CASRATGNYEQFF. DNA of the CDR3: TGTGCCAGCAGGGCGACAGGTAACTATGAGCAGTTCTTC.